The following is a T cell receptor (beta chain) sequence with its context. No antigen is known for it. CD4+ naive, central memory, regulatory and stem cell-like memory subsets were isolated by sorting on CD45RO/CCR7/CD25/CD127/CD95/CD27. Isolated RNA was reverse transcribed in full, so expressed TCRB transcripts were sequenced. The protocol was immunoSEQ multiplex PCR, while the TCRdb copy is restricted to in-frame clones and leaves out a portion. The sample includes around 690,000 clones, roughly 12% seen only once; the top ten take around 0.12%. The sample is drawn from a study of beta chain features in type 1 diabetes. Regarding the study as a whole: At VDJ recombination sites, type 1 diabetes patients had fewer insertions and more deleted nucleotides. Equally in patients and controls, shorter templates might have been favored by PCR. TCRB CDR3 length was moderately but significantly reduced in all four CD4+ subsets of Type 1 diabetes patients.

CDR1 and CDR2 from the germline V gene are SGHNT and YYREEE (reference sequence). V gave up 0 bases and J gave up 0 bases; unmatched junction bases: 8. The CDR3 totals 17 residues. The specimen was naive CD4+ T cells from blood. The V call is TRBV5-4, the J call TRBJ2-7; 8 nucleotides align to TRBD2. This TCR came from a man aged 30 to 39 with type 1 diabetes. The CDR3 DNA follows: TGTGCCAGCAGCTTGGGCCCGGGGGGGCCCGCCTCCTACGAGCAGTACTTC. Translated: CASSLGPGGPASYEQYF.